This T cell receptor (beta chain) was documented in a study of OX40 agonist ivuxolimab in advanced cancers. Germline lookup yields CDR1 SGDLS and CDR2 YYNGEE. The length of the CDR3 is 15 residues. The V gene end was trimmed by 4 bases and the J gene end by 7 bases; junction bases not matched to a gene: 8. Here immunoSEQ multiplex PCR was the method, and the copy in TCRdb shows in-frame clones only, minus some. The sample has 45,000 or so clones, roughly 90% seen once; the top ten hold roughly 7.8%. The TCR originated in an adult with an advanced solid tumor such as melanoma, head and neck, liver or kidney cancer. The starting material was CD4+ or CD8+ T cells sorted from blood, obtained in a trial of the OX40 agonist ivuxolimab. This chain joins TRBV9 and TRBJ2-1; 10 positions match TRBD2. CDR3 coding DNA: TGTGCCAGCAGCTCGGGACTAGCGAAGTTGAATGAGCAGTTCTTC. Translation: CASSSGLAKLNEQFF. The full variable domain, with the rest looked up from reference TRBV9 and TRBJ2-1, is DSGVTQTPKHLITATGQRVTLRCSPRSGDLSVYWYQQSLDQGLQFLIQYYNGEERAKGNILERFSAQQFPDLHSELNLSSLELGDSALYFCASSSGLAKLNEQFFGPGTRLTVL.